Below, 27 T cell receptor beta chains from the same sample are listed, as sequenced in a study of cytomegalovirus exposure and HLA in healthy donors. PCR primers comprised 60 Vbeta and 13 Jbeta primers. Assay: immunoSEQ multiplex PCR; the TCRdb copy retains only in-frame clones and omits some. The data contain roughly 140,000 clones, around three quarters of them singletons. Input material: PBMCs. These receptors were collected from a man aged 25 to 45 in good health and CMV-seronegative.

The table lists this clone with a count of one. This chain connects TRBV28 to TRBJ2-3; a weak D match, TRBD2 (5 bases). V shed 5 bases and J shed 2 bases, with 17 bases lying between them. Looked up from germline, CDR1 is MDHEN and CDR2 is SYDVKM. The CDR3 has 16 residues. CDR3 in amino acids: CASSPNGLRDTDTQYF. As DNA, the CDR3 is TGTGCCAGCAGTCCAAATGGACTGAGGGACACAGATACGCAGTATTTT.

As for this clone: An end of the junction differs from the germline gene, which may be a read error. The CDR3 region is CASSERRGGDTQYF. The CDR3 DNA sequence: TGTGCTAGCAGCGAACGCCGGGGAGGGGATACGCAGTATTTT. The chain carries TRBV7-7 and TRBJ2-3, with TRBD2 identical over 7 bases. Germline-derived CDR1 and CDR2 are SSHAT and FNYEAQ (reference sequence). CDR3 length: 14 residues. Supplemented by reference TRBV7-7 and TRBJ2-3, the full variable domain reads GAGVSQSPRYKVTKRGQDVTLRCDPISSHATLYWYQQALGQGPEFLTYFNYEAQPDKSGLPSDRFSAERPEGSISTLTIQRTEQRDSAMYRCASSERRGGDTQYFGPGTRLTVL.

V usage is TRBV5-1 and J usage is TRBJ2-7; no clear D. The CDR3 covers 15 residues. Germline V gene sequence: CDR1 SGHRS, CDR2 YFSETQ. Trimming pared 4 bases from V and 4 bases from J, leaving 18 bases between. DNA of the CDR3: TGCGCCAGCAGCCCATTATCTCAAGAAGCGTACGAGCAGTACTTC. Amino acid sequence: CASSPLSQEAYEQYF.

The rearrangement links TRBV7-8 to TRBJ2-3; tentatively, D is TRBD2 (6 bases). Deletions cut 3 bases from V and 6 bases from J, with 7 bases between. This CDR3 region has 12 residues. Germline V gene data show CDR1 as SGHVS and CDR2 as FQNEAQ. CDR3 amino acids: CASSFRGDTQYF. The DNA for the CDR3 is TGTGCCAGCAGCTTCCGGGGGGATACGCAGTATTTT. The full variable domain, with the rest looked up from reference TRBV7-8 and TRBJ2-3, is GAGVSQSPRYKVAKRGQDVALRCDPISGHVSLFWYQQALGQGPEFLTYFQNEAQLDKSGLPSDRFFAERPEGSVSTLKIQRTQQEDSAVYLCASSFRGDTQYFGPGTRLTVL.

The chain couples TRBV25-1 to TRBJ2-1; TRBD1 matches 8 bases. Germline V gives CDR1 MGHDK, CDR2 SYGVNS. The length of the CDR3 is 15 residues. V was clipped by 0 bases and J by 7 bases; unmatched bases: 5. The CDR3 nucleotides are TGTGCCAGCAGTGAATATCACAGGGGGATAAATGAGCAGTTCTTC. Its translation is CASSEYHRGINEQFF.

A few counts support this clone. This rearrangement joins TRBV5-5 to TRBJ2-2; D call uncertain. Germline lookup yields CDR1 SGHKS and CDR2 YYEKEE (reference sequence). The ends were cut back, 4 bases at V and 0 bases at J, with 13 bases in the middle. This CDR3 contains 16 residues. CDR3 residues: CASSPGGRANTGELFF. In DNA form, the CDR3 reads TGTGCCAGCAGCCCTGGCGGCAGAGCGAACACCGGGGAGCTGTTTTTT. Full variable domain (outside the CDR3, taken from reference TRBV5-5 and TRBJ2-2): DAGVTQSPTHLIKTRGQQVTLRCSPISGHKSVSWYQQVLGQGPQFIFQYYEKEERGRGNFPDRFSARQFPNYSSELNVNALLLGDSALYLCASSPGGRANTGELFFGEGSRLTVL.

The chain combines TRBV6-1 with TRBJ2-7; 9 bases agree with TRBD1. The ends lost 3 bases at V and 1 base at J; junction bases unmatched: 7. This CDR3 is built from 16 residues. Germline values: CDR1 MNHNS, CDR2 SASEGT. The CDR3 spells CASSDPHRGLSYEQYF. As DNA, the CDR3 is TGTGCCAGCAGTGACCCGCACAGGGGGCTATCCTACGAGCAGTACTTC.

The CDR3 bases are TGTGCCAGCGGACGGGGAGGGAGCTCTGGAAACACCATATATTTT. Translating it yields CASGRGGSSGNTIYF. This chain uses TRBV6-5 with TRBJ1-3; the D is unclear. This CDR3 spans 15 amino acids. The germline V gene has CDR1 MNHEY and CDR2 SVGAGI. Trimming pared 8 bases from V and 0 bases from J, leaving 14 bases between.

The V gene is TRBV9, the J gene TRBJ2-3; D perhaps matches TRBD1 (6 bases). CDR3 length: 20 residues. Germline CDR1 is SGDLS and CDR2 is YYNGEE. V was shortened by 5 bases and J by 2 bases, with 30 bases between the two germline ends. This chain's CDR3 is CASSVPHRGTGQGPTDTQYF. CDR3 bases: TGTGCCAGCAGTGTCCCCCACCGCGGAACAGGGCAGGGGCCCACAGATACGCAGTATTTT.

The chain combines TRBV5-1 with TRBJ2-7, with 9 nucleotides matching TRBD2. This CDR3 spans 12 amino acids. After removal of 4 bases from V and 12 bases from J, the junction contained 8 bases not matched to a gene. The V gene's germline CDR1 is SGHRS and CDR2 YFSETQ. CDR3 DNA: TGCGCCAGCAGCACCTCTAGCGGGACCCCGTACTTC. Translating gives CASSTSSGTPYF.

The chain links TRBV9 to TRBJ2-1; 10 positions match TRBD2. Trimming took 2 bases from V and 8 from J; bases not matched to a gene: 7. CDR1 and CDR2 (germline): SGDLS, YYNGEE. The CDR3 contains 15 residues. CDR3: CASSVLAGVYYEQFF. For the CDR3, the DNA is TGTGCCAGCAGCGTTCTAGCGGGAGTTTACTATGAGCAGTTCTTC.

J is TRBJ1-2 and V is TRBV2; D unresolved. The CDR3 contains 14 residues. Germline V lookup: CDR1 SNHLY, CDR2 FYNNEI. V lost 5 bases, J lost 3 bases, and 13 bases lay in between. The CDR3 loop is CASSLFNTDYGYTF. DNA of the CDR3: TGTGCCAGCAGTCTATTTAACACAGACTATGGCTACACCTTC.

The chain combines TRBV7-2 with TRBJ2-7; 9 bases are a match to TRBD2. The length of the CDR3 is 13 residues. The junction had 4 bases not matched to a gene; V was cut back by 6 bases and J by 4 bases. Germline CDR1 and CDR2: SGHTA and FQGNSA. The DNA for the CDR3 is TGTGCCAGCAGGCGGCGGGAGGGTTACGAGCAGTACTTC. It specifies CASRRREGYEQYF.

CDR3 protein: CASSSRGQFATNEKLFF. Written as DNA, the CDR3 is TGTGCCAGTAGCTCGAGGGGACAATTCGCAACTAATGAAAAACTGTTTTTT. V gene TRBV19 combines with J gene TRBJ1-4, with a weak D call TRBD1 (6 bases). The CDR3 is 17 amino acids. Germline CDR1 reads LNHDA; CDR2 reads SQIVND (reference sequence). V dropped 6 bases and J dropped 0 bases, with 17 bases sitting between them.

The chain carries TRBV15 and TRBJ1-5; D unresolved. The CDR3 spans 15 residues. Germline CDR1 LNHNV, CDR2 YYDKDF (reference sequence). Trimming pared 1 base from V and 4 bases from J, leaving 11 bases between. CDR3 sequence (DNA): TGTGCCACCAGCAGAGCGGGGTCCAGGAATCAGCCCCAGCATTTT. Encoded protein: CATSRAGSRNQPQHF.

This clone was recorded a few times. CDR3 in amino acids: CASSLEAIGGEGANVLTF. Here the CDR3 DNA reads TGTGCCAGCAGCTTAGAGGCGATTGGAGGGGAGGGGGCCAACGTCCTGACTTTC. The chain employs TRBV7-6 and TRBJ2-6, with a possible D match to TRBD2 (6 bases). This CDR3 has 18 amino acids. CDR1 and CDR2 from the germline V gene are SGHVS and FNYEAQ. The V end was cut by 1 base, the J end by 4 bases, with 17 bases between.

The genes are TRBV27 and TRBJ2-5; TRBD2 might be the D (6 bases). CDR1 and CDR2 (germline): MNHEY, SMNVEV (reference sequence). Trimming removed 8 bases at V and 2 bases at J, with 15 bases between. The CDR3 spans 14 residues. The CDR3 coding sequence is TGTGCCAGCGGCACGCGGGACGGGCAAGAGACCCAGTACTTC. Protein product: CASGTRDGQETQYF.

The chain uses TRBV6-4 and TRBJ2-3, with TRBD2 matching over 8 bases. With V trimmed by 0 bases and J by 4 bases, 0 bases remained unmatched. The CDR3 totals 14 residues. Germline loops: CDR1 MRHNA, CDR2 SNTAGT. The DNA of the CDR3 is TGTGCCAGCAGTGACTCCGGGGGGGCAGATACGCAGTATTTT. It encodes CASSDSGGADTQYF.

The rearrangement links TRBV2 to TRBJ2-2, with 8 bases fitting TRBD1. V was clipped by 6 bases and J by 5 bases; unmatched bases: 8. There are 15 residues in the CDR3. Germline-derived CDR1 and CDR2 are SNHLY and FYNNEI. The CDR3 DNA is TGTGCCAGCAGAGGCGACAGGGGCACAACCGGGGAGCTGTTTTTT. Encoded protein: CASRGDRGTTGELFF.

The sample holds one count of this clone. The genes are TRBV6-4 and TRBJ1-1, with D unresolved. The germline gives CDR1 MRHNA, CDR2 SNTAGT. V was clipped by 0 bases and J by 7 bases, with 15 bases between them. CDR3 size: 15 residues. CDR3 sequence reads: CASSDSSQAGGEAFF. The CDR3 nucleotides are TGTGCCAGCAGTGACTCGTCGCAGGCAGGAGGTGAAGCTTTCTTT.

The chain recombines TRBV18 with TRBJ2-1, with 12 nucleotides matching TRBD1. The CDR3 is made up of 20 amino acids. Trimming removed 2 bases from V and 1 base from J; junction bases left unmatched: 12. Germline CDR1 reads KGHSH; CDR2 reads LQKENI. The CDR3 loop reads CASSPVAGQGAPASYNEQFF. CDR3 in DNA: TGTGCCAGCTCACCAGTGGCGGGACAGGGGGCCCCGGCGTCCTACAATGAGCAGTTCTTC.

The rearrangement uses TRBV7-2 and TRBJ2-1; tentatively, D is TRBD2 (5 bases). Trimming took off 1 base at V and 5 bases at J, with 9 bases between the two ends. In germline, CDR1 is SGHTA, CDR2 FQGNSA. The CDR3 runs 14 residues. The CDR3 DNA reads TGTGCCAGCAGCTTAGGAGCGGATAACAATGAGCAGTTCTTC. It is translated as CASSLGADNNEQFF.

V is TRBV6-5 and J is TRBJ2-3, with D maybe TRBD2 (6 bases). The CDR3 consists of 13 residues. Between the trimmed V and J ends, which lost 3 bases and 6 bases, there was a span of 10 bases. Per the germline V gene, CDR1 is MNHEY and CDR2 is SVGAGI. This CDR3 reads CASSYSGTDTQYF. In DNA form, the CDR3 reads TGTGCCAGCAGTTATTCGGGGACTGATACGCAGTATTTT.

A few counts support this clone. The chain links TRBV19 to TRBJ1-1; 8 bases agree with TRBD1. This CDR3 has 14 amino acids. CDR1 and CDR2 (germline): LNHDA, SQIVND (reference sequence). The J segment lost 0 bases and the V segment lost 5 bases, leaving 2 bases of the junction unmatched. CDR3 sequence (DNA): TGTGCCAGTAGTTTGGGACAGGTGAACACTGAAGCTTTCTTT. It specifies CASSLGQVNTEAFF.

The chain is built from TRBV10-3 and TRBJ1-1; TRBD1 aligns across 8 bases. The CDR3 consists of 17 residues. Trimming cost V 3 bases and J 1 base; bases outside gene matches: 10. Germline CDR1 reads ENHRY; CDR2 reads SYGVKD. The CDR3 here is CAISDLDRAEGNTEAFF. In DNA, the CDR3 is TGTGCCATCAGTGACCTGGACAGGGCCGAGGGGAACACTGAAGCTTTCTTT.

This chain links TRBV28 with TRBJ2-7; the match to TRBD1 covers 8 bases. The CDR3 is 16 residues long. J lost 5 bases, V lost 6 bases, and 15 bases had no gene match. In germline, CDR1 is MDHEN, CDR2 SYDVKM. CDR3 in amino acids: CASRGPRDRPMDEQYF. The CDR3 DNA is TGTGCCAGCAGAGGGCCCCGGGACAGGCCCATGGACGAGCAGTACTTC.

This chain connects TRBV2 to TRBJ2-2; the D is unclear. Germline V gene data show CDR1 as SNHLY and CDR2 as FYNNEI. Trimming pared 5 bases from V and 7 bases from J, leaving 5 bases between. The length of the CDR3 is 11 residues. The CDR3 is CASSLLGELFF. CDR3 nucleotide sequence: TGTGCCAGCAGTTTACTCGGGGAGCTGTTTTTT.